This T cell receptor beta chain was identified in a study of spatial heterogeneity in lung cancer. Whole-study findings and limits: Relative to follow-up, resection was when ubiquitous expanded tumor TCRs appeared more in blood.

The V gene's germline CDR1 is MGHRA and CDR2 YSYEKL. The CDR3 extends over 17 amino acids. V shed 0 bases and J 6 bases; nucleotides not matched to a gene: 10. TCRdb redid the calling of the 5' RACE reads with MiXCR, one entry per CDR3 protein. The data hold more than 5,500 distinct CDR3 sequences, with 7% observed a single time. This sample's time point: sample taken at primary tumor resection. The input material, whole RNA from tumor, nontumor lung or frozen PBMC, was sequenced unsorted. This clonotype was counted ten times or more. Its cognate antigen is unknown. Found in a library prepared for alpha chains, this beta chain is an off-target read, and its abundance has little meaning.

This specimen consisted of PBMCs, obtained at surgery. The clonotype was recovered from a male donor with early-stage non-small cell lung cancer. This chain joins TRBV4-1 and TRBJ1-4; 7 bases fit TRBD1. The CDR3 loop is CASSQEGIRGKDEKLFF. The CDR3 coding sequence is TGCGCCAGCAGCCAAGAAGGGATCAGGGGGAAGGATGAAAAACTGTTTTTT.